These 19 T cell receptor beta chains were all obtained from the same sample, sequenced in a study of T cell repertoires in cytomegalovirus infection. No antigen has been identified for these receptors. In TCRdb, the reads were re-called with MiXCR into one record per CDR3 protein. The data show approximately 910,000 distinct CDR3 sequences, roughly 30% seen once. The specimen comprised cultured CD8+ T cells from PBMCs, sampled from culture after CMV antigen stimulation. These receptors were obtained from a human donor in good health (CMV status not recorded). Some clones in this sample may be carry-over from other donors' samples.

This chain links TRBV6-2 or TRBV6-3 with TRBJ2-3; D possibly corresponds to TRBD2 (6 bases). Germline assignment: CDR1 MNHEY and CDR2 SVGEGT. The germline V and J ends were trimmed by 1 base and 1 base, with 9 bases remaining between them. The CDR3 totals 15 residues. The DNA of the CDR3 is TGTGCCAGCAGTTACTGGGGCGGGGGCACAGATACGCAGTATTTT. It yields the protein CASSYWGGGTDTQYF.

This clonotype was seen only a few times. CDR3 amino acids: CASTFFGRDPEGIQYF. CDR3 in DNA: TGTGCCAGCACCTTTTTCGGCCGGGACCCCGAGGGCATTCAGTACTTC. V gene TRBV7-6 combines with J gene TRBJ2-4; D possibly matches TRBD1 or TRBD2 (5 bases each). The CDR3 extends over 16 amino acids. V lost 7 bases, J lost 9 bases, and 25 bases lay in between. Germline CDR1 SGHVS, CDR2 FNYEAQ.

In this sample, this clonotype turned up a few times. The gene calls are TRBV7-2 and TRBJ2-2; D gene unclear. The V end lost 3 bases, the J end lost 6 bases, and 20 bases lay between the germline ends. CDR3 length: 17 residues. Germline CDR1 is SGHTA and CDR2 is FQGNSA. For the CDR3, the DNA is TGTGCCAGCAGCTTCCGCAGTAGAATACAGTTGGCCGGGGAGCTGTTTTTT. This sequence encodes CASSFRSRIQLAGELFF.

This chain connects TRBV27 to TRBJ1-2; TRBD1 matches at 8 bases. J lost 5 bases, V lost 4 bases, and 6 bases had no gene match. Germline V lookup: CDR1 MNHEY, CDR2 SMNVEV (reference sequence). The CDR3 has 14 amino acids. The CDR3 here is CASSWTGRGYGYTF. CDR3 bases: TGTGCCAGCAGTTGGACAGGGCGAGGTTATGGCTACACCTTC.

This clonotype showed up just a few times. CDR3 in amino acids: CASSVGLKNTEAFF. CDR3 coding DNA: TGTGCCAGCAGCGTCGGACTGAAGAACACTGAAGCTTTCTTT. This chain joins TRBV7-9 and TRBJ1-1; D not resolved. The CDR3 has 14 residues. V was cut by 5 bases and J by 1 base, with 11 bases left in between. Looked up from germline, CDR1 is SEHNR and CDR2 is FQNEAQ (reference sequence).

This clonotype has more than one count but fewer than ten. CDR3 amino acids: CASSLFSGNTEAFF. The CDR3, as DNA: TGTGCCAGCAGTTTATTTAGCGGTAACACTGAAGCTTTCTTT. This sequence joins TRBV27 and TRBJ1-1; no clear D gene. This CDR3 contains 14 residues. Germline V CDR1 and CDR2: MNHEY, SMNVEV (reference sequence). Between the trimmed V and J ends, which lost 1 base and 2 bases, there was a span of 8 bases.

The chain joins TRBV7-6 to TRBJ2-1; 7 bases match TRBD1. The CDR3 is made up of 17 amino acids. V was pared by 4 bases and J by 1 base, with 10 bases of the junction left unmatched. Germline V gene sequence: CDR1 SGHVS, CDR2 FNYEAQ. CDR3 sequence reads: CASSSKGAENSYNEQFF. Here the CDR3 DNA reads TGTGCCAGCAGCTCCAAGGGGGCGGAGAATTCCTACAATGAGCAGTTCTTC.

This clonotype was recorded at least ten times. One junction end disagrees with the germline gene, perhaps due to a read error. The V and J genes are TRBV19 and TRBJ1-1, with D uncertain. This CDR3 is built from 13 residues. The germline gives CDR1 LNHDA, CDR2 SQIVND (reference sequence). The CDR3 bases are TGTGCCAGCAGTATTACGGCGAACACTGAAGCTTTCTTT. This encodes CASSITANTEAFF.

This chain joins TRBV28 and TRBJ1-5; 8 positions agree with TRBD1. This CDR3 region has 16 residues. Losses at the gene ends were 8 bases for V and 5 bases for J; bases not matched to a gene: 14. Germline loops: CDR1 MDHEN, CDR2 SYDVKM. In nucleotides, the CDR3 is TGTGCCAGCTTCCAGGCCGACAGGGGATTTTATCAGCCCCAGCATTTT. Its protein is CASFQADRGFYQPQHF. The full variable domain, its missing parts supplied by reference TRBV28 and TRBJ1-5, is DVKVTQSSRYLVKRTGEKVFLECVQDMDHENMFWYRQDPGLGLRLIYFSYDVKMKEKGDIPEGYSVSREKKERFSLILESASTNQTSMYLCASFQADRGFYQPQHFGDGTRLSIL.

The V gene is TRBV27, the J gene TRBJ1-2; TRBD1 aligns across 7 bases. V was clipped by 5 bases and J by 6 bases; unmatched bases: 6. Per germline, CDR1 MNHEY and CDR2 SMNVEV (reference sequence). This CDR3 spans 13 amino acids. The CDR3: CASSPGTVHGYTF. CDR3 nucleotide sequence: TGTGCCAGCAGTCCGGGGACAGTACATGGCTACACCTTC.

The chain links TRBV10-1 to TRBJ2-1; 10 nucleotides align to TRBD2. CDR1 is WNHNN and CDR2 is SYGVQD in the germline V gene (reference sequence). J lost 0 bases, V lost 5 bases, and 13 bases had no gene match. The CDR3 totals 19 residues. This CDR3 is CASSNQRGGLISSYNEQFF. CDR3 DNA: TGCGCCAGCAGTAACCAGCGGGGGGGCCTAATTAGCTCCTACAATGAGCAGTTCTTC.

V usage is TRBV5-4 and J usage is TRBJ2-7; unclear D gene. V lost 0 bases to trimming and J lost 4 bases, with 8 bases between them. This CDR3 is built from 13 residues. Germline V gene data show CDR1 as SGHNT and CDR2 as YYREEE (reference sequence). This CDR3 reads CASSLVGEYEQYF. DNA of the CDR3: TGTGCCAGCAGCTTGGTGGGTGAGTACGAGCAGTACTTC.

With respect to this clonotype: A junction end diverges from the germline sequence, so it may reflect a read error. The gene calls are TRBV27 and TRBJ2-1; TRBD2 matches 9 bases. The CDR3 is 16 amino acids. Germline V gene lookup returns CDR1 MNHEY and CDR2 SMNVEV (reference sequence). The CDR3 DNA is TGTGCCAACAGTTTAAAGCGGGGGGCAACCTACAATGAGCAGTTCTTC. This sequence encodes CANSLKRGATYNEQFF.

This clonotype occurred once. The rearrangement links TRBV2 to TRBJ2-7; TRBD2 aligns across 8 bases. The germline CDR1 and CDR2 sequences are SNHLY and FYNNEI. This CDR3 is built from 16 residues. V lost 6 bases to trimming and J lost 3 bases; unmatched junction nucleotides: 13. CDR3 bases: TGTGCCAGCAGCGACTTATTGGCGGGGGGCCACTACGAGCAGTACTTC. Translated: CASSDLLAGGHYEQYF.

The genes are TRBV6-1 and TRBJ2-7; TRBD1 aligns across 8 bases. The CDR3 length is 15 residues. Per the germline V gene, CDR1 is MNHNS and CDR2 is SASEGT. J was trimmed by 2 bases and V by 6 bases; bases with no gene match: 9. The CDR3 spells CASRAGQGPTYEQYF. The CDR3, as DNA: TGTGCCAGCAGGGCCGGACAGGGACCAACCTACGAGCAGTACTTC.

The table lists this clonotype with many counts. The chain links TRBV6-5 to TRBJ2-3; possible D gene TRBD2, 6 bases. The germline V gene has CDR1 MNHEY and CDR2 SVGAGI. Between the trimmed V and J ends, which lost 5 bases and 3 bases, there was a span of 24 bases. The CDR3 is made up of 18 amino acids. The CDR3 loop reads CASSHRRKSGLSTDTQYF. The CDR3 DNA reads TGTGCCAGCAGTCACCGGAGAAAGAGCGGGTTGAGTACAGATACGCAGTATTTT.

There are a few counts of this clonotype. The chain joins TRBV7-9 to TRBJ2-7, with TRBD1 matching over 11 bases. The trim removed 7 bases at V and 5 bases at J, leaving 4 bases unmatched. This CDR3 is 13 amino acids long. The germline V gene encodes CDR1 SEHNR and CDR2 FQNEAQ (reference sequence). CDR3 in amino acids: CASIPGQGDEQYF. CDR3 nucleotides: TGTGCCAGCATCCCGGGACAGGGGGACGAGCAGTACTTC.

This clonotype was observed a few times. The chain is built from TRBV12-5 and TRBJ2-7; D remains unclear. V lost 7 bases, J lost 3 bases, and 13 bases lay in between. This CDR3 spans 13 amino acids. In germline, CDR1 is LGHNT, CDR2 FRNRAP. CDR3 nucleotides: TGTGCTAGTGCCCCGACGGGTCTCTACGAGCAGTACTTC. Translating gives CASAPTGLYEQYF.

V and J are TRBV7-9 and TRBJ1-2; D is uncertain. Germline V lookup: CDR1 SEHNR, CDR2 FQNEAQ (reference sequence). This CDR3 spans 15 amino acids. V dropped 4 bases and J dropped 6 bases, with 18 bases sitting between them. CDR3 nucleotides: TGTGCCAGCAGCTCCTTGGATATGTTACTTGATGGCTACACCTTC. It specifies CASSSLDMLLDGYTF.